The text below deals with one TCR beta chain. Its antigen is not known. The data derive from a study of OX40 agonist ivuxolimab in advanced cancers. Study at large: Dose-escalation patients had hepatocellular carcinoma, melanoma, renal cell or head and neck cancer. Three dose-escalation patients had partial responses: one with hepatocellular carcinoma and two with cutaneous melanoma. Study-wide results and caveats: Also showing low normalized T-cell clonal expansion were some of the nonresponders.

Germline assignment: CDR1 MNHNY and CDR2 SVGAGI (reference sequence). V was trimmed by 3 bases and J by 3 bases, leaving 9 bases between them. The CDR3 is 14 amino acids. TCRdb keeps only in-frame clones here, not all; method: immunoSEQ multiplex PCR. The data show roughly 80,000 clones, 90% seen once. The clonotype originates from an adult with an advanced solid tumor such as melanoma, head and neck, liver or kidney cancer. Sequencing was performed on CD4+ or CD8+ T cells sorted from blood, taken in a trial of the OX40 agonist ivuxolimab. This sequence joins TRBV6-6 and TRBJ1-3; possibly TRBD1 for D (5 bases). The CDR3 bases are TGTGCCAGCAGTTATGGGGGTATTGGAAACACCATATATTTT. Protein: CASSYGGIGNTIYF.